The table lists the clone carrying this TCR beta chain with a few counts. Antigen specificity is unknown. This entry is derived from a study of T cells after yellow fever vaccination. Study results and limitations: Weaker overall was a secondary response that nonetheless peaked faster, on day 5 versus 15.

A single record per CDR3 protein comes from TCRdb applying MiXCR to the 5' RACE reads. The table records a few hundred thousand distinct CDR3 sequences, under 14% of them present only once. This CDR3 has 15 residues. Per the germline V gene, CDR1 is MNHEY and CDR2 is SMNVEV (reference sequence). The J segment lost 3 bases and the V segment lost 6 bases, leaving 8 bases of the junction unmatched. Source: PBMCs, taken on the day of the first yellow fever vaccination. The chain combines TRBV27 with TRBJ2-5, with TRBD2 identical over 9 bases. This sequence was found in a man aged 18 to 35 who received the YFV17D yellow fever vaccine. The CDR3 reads CASRSWVAGEETQYF. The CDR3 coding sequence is TGTGCCAGCAGATCATGGGTAGCGGGGGAAGAGACCCAGTACTTC.